What follows is one TCR beta chain and its context. Its antigen is still unknown. The table came from immunoSEQ multiplex PCR; TCRdb's copy has only in-frame clones and leaves some out. This table holds roughly 2,500,000 clones, roughly 93% found once. CDR1 and CDR2 from the germline V gene are SGHNT and YYREEE (reference sequence). The junction had 4 bases not matched to a gene; V was cut back by 3 bases and J by 0 bases. This CDR3 contains 16 residues. This specimen belongs to a study of shared clonotypes between healthy human individuals. Whole-study findings and limits: Incompleteness in sorted-subset sequencing, despite large depth, was shown by rarefaction.

Sequences were obtained from naive CD4+ T cells from PBMCs. Subset reported: CD45RA+ positively selected. The chain has TRBV5-4 and TRBJ2-3, with TRBD2 identical over 10 bases. The sequence derives from a man in his late teens or twenties in good health. Some clones in this sample may be carry-over from other donors' samples. The CDR3 sequence: CASSSPTSGSTDTQYF. The CDR3 region has the DNA TGTGCCAGCAGCTCGCCGACTAGCGGGAGCACAGATACGCAGTATTTT. Using reference TRBV5-4 and TRBJ2-3 for the parts outside the CDR3, the full variable domain is ETGVTQSPTHLIKTRGQQVTLRCSSQSGHNTVSWYQQALGQGPQFIFQYYREEENGRGNFPPRFSGLQFPNYSSELNVNALELDDSALYLCASSSPTSGSTDTQYFGPGTRLTVL.